This TCR beta chain was recovered during a study of cytomegalovirus exposure and HLA in healthy donors (dated by TCRdb to between 2016 and 2019). Study-level background: According to an earlier analysis of around 600 of the donors, 150 million to 200 million T cells yielded 95 million to 140 million unique TCR beta sequences and 250 to 350 Gb of sequence data. An earlier analysis of more than 450 of the donors used high-throughput TCR beta sequencing to judge whether each TCR beta V gene segment behaved as functional or pseudogenic. Of the roughly 400 genotyped donors, approximately 82% fell in the genetic ancestry cluster associated with self-reported Caucasian donors. On average, 235,054 unique TCR beta nucleotide sequences were sequenced per donor among several hundred genotyped donors of the cohort, with about 19% of those sequences being non-productive. Typing coverage varied by locus: roughly 620-640 donors for A, B, C, DRB1 and DQB1; roughly 520 for DQA1; approximately 610 for DPA1; 400 to 480 for DPB1. All discovery cohort repertoires had been generated using a single sequencing platform. A later genetic analysis used genome-wide SNP genotypes for about 55% of the 666 donors, treating that subset as a discovery cohort. Around 330 gigabases of sequencing data and around 80 million unique TCR sequences made up an early release that covered 640 HLA-typed donors. Alongside the repertoire data, information on donor age, sex, ethnicity and CMV serostatus was compiled. Class I and class II HLA loci were covered by the typing at four-digit resolution. In the later analysis, no new phenotypic data were used to find candidate immune exposures; instead, reliance was placed on TCR beta sequences and their occurrence across donors. In addition to the first cohort of 666 subjects, a separate validation cohort of under 150 different subjects was used. The T cell repertoires of 666 subjects were profiled by immunosequencing and related to cytomegalovirus serostatus. The study combined high-throughput TCR immunosequencing, statistical association of individual TCRs with disease status, and machine learning to predict cytomegalovirus infection status. A later analysis re-analyzed previously published TCR beta repertoires from 660 or so donors and added high-resolution HLA genotyping to study TCR occurrence patterns. The study aimed to test whether cataloging public T cell receptors could reveal signatures of past pathogen exposure. Several DR-DQ haplotypes were handled as single units for association and clustering, since linkage in the cohort was strong.

To note about this clone: Its antigen has not been determined. No much larger clone exists at a distance of one base, and base qualities are not known.

Library construction relied on the immunoSEQ multiplex PCR assay. A mixture of 60 forward primers for TCR Vbeta segments and 13 reverse primers for TCR Jbeta segments was used in the multiplex PCR. A multiplex PCR assay on genomic DNA amplified the CDR3 region of rearranged TCR beta genes. Amplified TCR beta libraries were sequenced as 87-base-pair reads on the Illumina HiSeq System. For the original study's pipeline: In a later analysis, tens of millions of unique TCR beta chains were counted across the approximately 640 repertoires, and approximately 9.9 million of these chains were shared by at least two donors. Raw reads were error-corrected and collapsed into unique sequences by a nearest-neighbor algorithm in which closely related sequences were merged to remove PCR and sequencing errors. CDR3 sequences were aligned to IMGT reference sequences to assign V, D and J gene segments. Each retained sequence needed at least a six-nucleotide match to both a V gene segment and a J gene segment. A rearrangement counted as productive if the CDR3 had no stop codons and remained in frame with V and J, and every other rearrangement counted as non-productive. CDR3 was defined by IMGT convention, running from the second conserved V-encoded cysteine to the conserved J-encoded phenylalanine. In an earlier analysis of 500 to 650 of the donors, sequences lacking an unambiguous match to a single V gene segment were excluded. In an earlier analysis of several hundred of the donors, V segments were called functional above 56.7% productive rearrangements and were called segregating when the between-donor standard deviation exceeded 5%. A statistical classification framework was developed to diagnose cytomegalovirus status using the catalog of TCR beta chain sequences. In a later analysis, V and J genes were assigned by comparing TCR nucleotide sequences against IMGT/GENE-DB human TR gene sequences. The TCRdist pipeline was used in a later analysis to assign CDR3 sequences and most-parsimonious VDJ recombination scenarios. In a later analysis, each TCR beta chain was defined by its CDR3 amino acid sequence together with its V-gene family, and reads lacking a unique V-gene family were excluded. To address suspected cross-contamination and a sequencing artifact, a later analysis removed roughly 580 highly shared, low-generation-probability nucleotide sequences. A later analysis calculated a clonal expansion index for each public chain from normalized within-repertoire ranks of inferred template counts. In a later analysis, generation probabilities were computed using a VDJ recombination model fitted to out-of-frame rearrangements, and the results were checked against IGoR. Hypergeometric tests were used in a later analysis to score TCR-TCR, TCR-HLA and TCR-CMV co-occurrence, with a repertoire-size bias correction applied to the TCR pairs. To estimate false discovery rates, a later analysis permuted the HLA or CMV assignments 20 times. In a later analysis, co-occurring TCRs were grouped using DBSCAN, and TCRdist sequence similarity was added for clustering within HLA-allele-positive subsets. Co-occurrence clustering excluded repertoires with fewer than 30,000 or more than 120,000 public chains, plus five with anomalous nucleotide sharing. The table was pulled from immuneACCESS by TCRdb, which kept in-frame rearrangements only. Such tables lose some clones; where checked, under half of the loss comes from unresolved V genes, and the rest has no known cause. Clonal size and the V and J genes are those of that table, whereas D and trimming came from the DNA. This sample lists some 180,000 clones; over 75% were detected once. About 2.2% of the sample rests with the top ten.

Here is what the overall study found, with its caveats: In a later analysis, about 17,000 TCR beta sequences were associated with specific HLA alleles at a false discovery rate of 0.05. According to the authors, the approach could potentially be generalized to other disease states and immunological phenotypes. According to a later analysis, TCR association rates differed among HLA loci, with DRB1 alleles showing the most associated TCRs and HLA-C alleles showing the fewest. Most TCR sequences were seen in very few donors, while some public TCRs were found in many individuals. In a later analysis, HLA-associated TCR beta chains were found to be more clonally expanded and to have lower generation probabilities than equally common non-associated chains. The classifier was reported to diagnose cytomegalovirus status with high specificity and sensitivity in both the original and validation cohorts. Assigning TCR associations to individual alleles was difficult when HLA alleles, especially DR and DQ, strongly co-occurred. An earlier analysis of some 590 of the donors showed that most TCR beta V segments appeared in productive rearrangements either about 87% or about 30% of the time, which broadly matched IMGT annotations. Most CMV-associated TCR beta chains appeared to be HLA-restricted in a later analysis, and the HLA associations seemed to be driven largely by CMV exposure. According to a later genetic analysis, donors in an Asian-associated ancestry cluster had fewer N-insertions in productive TCRs than the approximately 610-donor mean. The presence/absence analyses assumed that sequencing depth was roughly uniform across donors, and that assumption may not be true. Because counts were too low, about 17 rarely observed V segments, including chromosome 9 orphons, were excluded from the earlier analysis of under 650 of the donors. Only TCR beta chains were sequenced in this cohort, and the absence of alpha or paired-chain data limited detectable features. Immune exposure information for the cohort was limited to CMV serostatus. An association between a missense DCLRE1C variant and V-gene and J-gene trimming of TCR beta chains was found in a later genetic analysis and replicated in an independent cohort. A further reported finding was that TCR beta sequences accurately predicted the HLA-A and HLA-B alleles for most subjects in the first cohort. Linkage disequilibrium might explain the correlated functional status among segregating V segments, but an unknown experimental factor could not be ruled out. A group of highly shared sequence variants was considered likely to be a technical artifact of the sequencing pipeline. The study listed 150 to 200 TCR beta chains as associated with cytomegalovirus. According to a later analysis, parvovirus B19, influenza, CMV and Epstein-Barr virus appeared linked to several top co-occurrence clusters. Because HLA typing was missing for some donors at each locus, association tests included only the typed subset. A few of the identified cytomegalovirus-associated TCR beta chains were confirmed in vitro to be specific for cytomegalovirus antigens.

The cohort comprised some 680 healthy bone marrow donors. At the time of sampling, every cohort member was nominally healthy, though immune exposures that went unrecorded were likely present. The donor tested CMV seronegative, placing the donor among the 350 to 400 seronegative members of the cohort. Each donor provided a peripheral blood sample, and peripheral blood mononuclear cells were used for TCR beta sequencing. Genomic DNA extraction from the blood cell samples was performed with the Qiagen DNeasy Blood Extraction Kit. The sequenced sample was PBMCs. This TCR came from a male donor in good health and CMV-seronegative.

The CDR3 is CASSQGQQIGYTF. The nucleotide sequence is TGTGCCAGCAGCCAAGGACAGCAAATTGGCTACACCTTC. The rearrangement joined TRBV7-6 to TRBJ1-2, with TRBD1 perhaps the D gene, on 6 matching bases. V and J lose 5 bases and 7 bases, and a span of 14 bases separates them. The CDR3 sequence holds 13 residues, the cysteine and phenylalanine included. Of the read, only the CDR3 DNA is kept; its 39 bases are in frame from base 1. The germline V gene gives CDR1 as SGHVS and CDR2 as FNYEAQ. The reference TRBV7-6 and TRBJ1-2 proteins fill in what lies around the CDR3, so the full variable domain reads GAGVSQSPRYKVTKRGQDVALRCDPISGHVSLYWYRQALGQGPEFLTYFNYEAQQDKSGLPNDRFSAERPEGSISTLTIQRTEQRDSAMYRCASSQGQQIGYTFGSGTRLTVV.